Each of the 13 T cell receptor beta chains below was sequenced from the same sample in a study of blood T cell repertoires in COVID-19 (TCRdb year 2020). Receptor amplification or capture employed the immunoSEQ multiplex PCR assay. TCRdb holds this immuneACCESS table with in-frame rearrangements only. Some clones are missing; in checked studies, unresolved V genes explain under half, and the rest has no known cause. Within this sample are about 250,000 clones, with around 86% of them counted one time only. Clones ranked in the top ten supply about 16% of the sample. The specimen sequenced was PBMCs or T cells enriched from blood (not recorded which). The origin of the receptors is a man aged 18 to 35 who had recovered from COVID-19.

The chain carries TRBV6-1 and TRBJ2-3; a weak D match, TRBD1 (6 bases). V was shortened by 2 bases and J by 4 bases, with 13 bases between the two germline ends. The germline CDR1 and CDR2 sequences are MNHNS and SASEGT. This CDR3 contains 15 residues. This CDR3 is CASSEFSQGSDTQYF. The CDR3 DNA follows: TGTGCCAGCAGTGAATTTTCACAGGGCTCAGATACGCAGTATTTT.

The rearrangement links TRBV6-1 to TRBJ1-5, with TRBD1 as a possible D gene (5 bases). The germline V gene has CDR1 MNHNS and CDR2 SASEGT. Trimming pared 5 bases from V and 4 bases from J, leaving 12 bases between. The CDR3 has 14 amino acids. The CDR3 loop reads CASSLYGGNQPQHF. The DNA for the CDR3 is TGTGCCAGCAGTCTTTACGGGGGGAATCAGCCCCAGCATTTT.

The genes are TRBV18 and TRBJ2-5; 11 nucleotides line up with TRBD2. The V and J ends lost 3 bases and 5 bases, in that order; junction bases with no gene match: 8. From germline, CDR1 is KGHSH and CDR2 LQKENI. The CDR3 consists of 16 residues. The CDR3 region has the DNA TGTGCCAGCTCACCTACTAGCGGGGGAGTCCTGGAGACCCAGTACTTC. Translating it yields CASSPTSGGVLETQYF.

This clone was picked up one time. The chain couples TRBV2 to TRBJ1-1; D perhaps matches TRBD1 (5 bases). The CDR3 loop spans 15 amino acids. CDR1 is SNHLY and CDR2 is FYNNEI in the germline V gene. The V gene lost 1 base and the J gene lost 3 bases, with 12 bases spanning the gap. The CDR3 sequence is CASSEEHRRDTEAFF. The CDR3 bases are TGTGCCAGCAGTGAAGAACACAGGAGGGACACTGAAGCTTTCTTT.

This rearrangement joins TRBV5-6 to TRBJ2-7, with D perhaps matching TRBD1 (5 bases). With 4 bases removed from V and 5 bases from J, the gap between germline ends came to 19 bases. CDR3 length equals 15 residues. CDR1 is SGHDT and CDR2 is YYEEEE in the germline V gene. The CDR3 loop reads CASSPWSTASDEQYF. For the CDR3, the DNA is TGTGCCAGCAGCCCGTGGTCGACAGCGTCGGACGAGCAGTACTTC. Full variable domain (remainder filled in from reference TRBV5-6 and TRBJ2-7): DAGVTQSPTHLIKTRGQQVTLRCSPKSGHDTVSWYQQALGQGPQFIFQYYEEEERQRGNFPDRFSGHQFPNYSSELNVNALLLGDSALYLCASSPWSTASDEQYFGPGTRLTVT.

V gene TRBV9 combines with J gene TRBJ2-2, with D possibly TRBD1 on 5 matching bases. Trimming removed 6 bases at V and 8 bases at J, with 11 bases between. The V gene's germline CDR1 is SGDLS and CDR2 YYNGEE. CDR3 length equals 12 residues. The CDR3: CASKGLEGELFF. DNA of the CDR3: TGTGCCAGCAAGGGGCTGGAGGGGGAGCTGTTTTTT.

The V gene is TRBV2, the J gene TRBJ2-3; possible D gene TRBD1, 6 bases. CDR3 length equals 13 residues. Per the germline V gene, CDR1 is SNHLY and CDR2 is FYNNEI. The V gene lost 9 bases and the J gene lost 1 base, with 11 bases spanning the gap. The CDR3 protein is CARQGTGTDTQYF. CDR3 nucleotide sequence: TGTGCCAGACAGGGAACGGGCACAGATACGCAGTATTTT. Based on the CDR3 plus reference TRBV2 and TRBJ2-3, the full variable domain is EPEVTQTPSHQVTQMGQEVILRCVPISNHLYFYWYRQILGQKVEFLVSFYNNEISEKSEIFDDQFSVERPDGSNFTLKIRSTKLEDSAMYFCARQGTGTDTQYFGPGTRLTVL.

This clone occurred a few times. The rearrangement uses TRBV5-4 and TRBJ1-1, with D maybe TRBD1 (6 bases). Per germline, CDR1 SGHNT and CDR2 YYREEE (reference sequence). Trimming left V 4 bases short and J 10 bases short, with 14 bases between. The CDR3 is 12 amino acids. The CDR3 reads CASSGRDKRAFF. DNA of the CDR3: TGTGCCAGCAGCGGCCGGGACAAAAGAGCTTTCTTT.

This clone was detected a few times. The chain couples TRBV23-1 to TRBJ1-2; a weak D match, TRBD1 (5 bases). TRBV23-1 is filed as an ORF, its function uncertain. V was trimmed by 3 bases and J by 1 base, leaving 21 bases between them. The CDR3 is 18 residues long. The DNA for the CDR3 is TGCGCCAGCAGTCACAACGGATCCAGGAGGGGTTGTAACTATGGCTACACCTTC. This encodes CASSHNGSRRGCNYGYTF.

Written as DNA, the CDR3 is TGTGCCAGCGGAGGGGCAGGGAGAAGTGAAAAACTGTTTTTT. It translates to CASGGAGRSEKLFF. The rearrangement links TRBV9 to TRBJ1-4; D is perhaps TRBD1 (5 bases). The CDR3 consists of 14 residues. The germline CDR1 and CDR2 sequences are SGDLS and YYNGEE. With 7 bases removed from V and 7 bases from J, the gap between germline ends came to 17 bases.

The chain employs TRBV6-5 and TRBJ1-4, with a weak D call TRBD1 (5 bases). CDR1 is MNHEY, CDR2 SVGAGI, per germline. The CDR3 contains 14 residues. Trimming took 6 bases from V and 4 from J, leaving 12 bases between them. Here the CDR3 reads CASRMTADNEKLFF. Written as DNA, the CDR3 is TGTGCCAGCAGAATGACAGCAGATAATGAAAAACTGTTTTTT.

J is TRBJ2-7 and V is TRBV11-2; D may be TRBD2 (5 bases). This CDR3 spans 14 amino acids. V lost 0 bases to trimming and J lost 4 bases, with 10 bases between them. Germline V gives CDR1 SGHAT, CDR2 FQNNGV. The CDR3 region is CASSLDGPGYEQYF. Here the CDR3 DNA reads TGTGCCAGCAGCTTAGACGGCCCGGGGTACGAGCAGTACTTC.

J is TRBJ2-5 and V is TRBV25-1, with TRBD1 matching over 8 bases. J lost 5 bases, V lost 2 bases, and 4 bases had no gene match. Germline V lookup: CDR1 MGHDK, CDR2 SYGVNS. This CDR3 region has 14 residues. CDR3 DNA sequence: TGTGCCAGCAGTGAACCAGGGGGCATGGAGACCCAGTACTTC. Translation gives CASSEPGGMETQYF.